Sequencing of this T cell receptor beta chain was carried out in a study of T cell responses to AZD1222 COVID-19 vaccine. General observations from the study: Recipients of two AZD1222 doses showed rising Spike-specific TCR breadth and depth. The sample set comprised mostly white British donors with more females, and clonal diversity was possibly underestimated. Unmutated variant regions reportedly attract nearly half of all spike-specific TCRs.

The protocol was immunoSEQ multiplex PCR, while the TCRdb copy is restricted to in-frame clones and leaves out a portion. This table has approximately 120,000 clones, roughly 90% appearing once. V lost 6 bases to trimming and J lost 5 bases; unmatched junction nucleotides: 4. Germline CDR1 reads MNHEY; CDR2 reads SVGAGI. The CDR3 extends over 14 amino acids. Concerning this clone: The antigen remains undetermined.

The V gene is TRBV6-5, the J gene TRBJ2-7; 13 bases align to TRBD2. The receptor comes from an adult in good health. This sample comprised peripheral blood, obtained on day 0 of AZD1222 vaccination. This CDR3 is CASRGLAGLHEQYF. Here the CDR3 DNA reads TGTGCCAGCAGGGGACTAGCGGGGCTACACGAGCAGTACTTC.